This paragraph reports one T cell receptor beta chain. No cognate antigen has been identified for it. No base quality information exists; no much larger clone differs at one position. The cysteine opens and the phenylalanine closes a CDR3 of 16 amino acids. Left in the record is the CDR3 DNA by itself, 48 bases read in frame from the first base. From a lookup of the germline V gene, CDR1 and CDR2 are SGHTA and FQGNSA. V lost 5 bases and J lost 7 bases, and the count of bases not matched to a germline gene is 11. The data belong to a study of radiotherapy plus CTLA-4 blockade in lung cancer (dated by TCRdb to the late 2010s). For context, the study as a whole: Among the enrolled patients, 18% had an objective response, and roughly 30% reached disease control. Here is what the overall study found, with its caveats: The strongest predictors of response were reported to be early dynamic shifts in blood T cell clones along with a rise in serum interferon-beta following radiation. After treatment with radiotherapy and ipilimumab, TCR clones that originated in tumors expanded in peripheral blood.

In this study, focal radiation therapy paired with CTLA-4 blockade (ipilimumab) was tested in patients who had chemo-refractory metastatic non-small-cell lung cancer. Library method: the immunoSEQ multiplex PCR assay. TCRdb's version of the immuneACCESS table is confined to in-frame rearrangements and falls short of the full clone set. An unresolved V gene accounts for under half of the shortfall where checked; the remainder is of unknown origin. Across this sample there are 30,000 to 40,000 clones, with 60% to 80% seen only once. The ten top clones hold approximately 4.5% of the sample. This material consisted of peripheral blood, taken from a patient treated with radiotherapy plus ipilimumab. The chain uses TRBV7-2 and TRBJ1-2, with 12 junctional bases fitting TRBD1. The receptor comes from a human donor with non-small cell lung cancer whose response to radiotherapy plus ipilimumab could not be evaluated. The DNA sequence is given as TGTGCCAGCAGCCCGCTATCCGGGACAGGGGGCAGTGGCTACACCTTC. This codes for CASSPLSGTGGSGYTF.